This T cell receptor beta chain was captured in a study of cytomegalovirus exposure and HLA in healthy donors. Study as a whole: A preliminary data release comprised tens of millions of unique TCRs obtained from HLA-typed donors.

This clone was recorded a few times. Antigen specificity is unknown. The CDR3 has 14 residues. Trimming cost V 0 bases and J 4 bases, with 9 bases left between them. CDR1 and CDR2 from the germline V gene are MNHNY and SVGAGI (reference sequence). A multiplex PCR was run with 60 Vbeta primers and 13 Jbeta primers. Assay: immunoSEQ multiplex PCR; the TCRdb copy retains only in-frame clones and omits some. The sample includes 110,000 or so clones, around 77% of them seen just once. Study results and limitations: TCR beta sequences reportedly predicted the HLA-A and HLA-B alleles of most subjects accurately. The authors later linked a missense DCLRE1C variant to TCR beta V- and J-gene trimming.

The chain recombines TRBV6-6 with TRBJ1-2; D remains ambiguous. This sequence originates from a man between 50 and 59 years old in good health and CMV-seropositive. Sequenced material: PBMCs. DNA for the CDR3: TGTGCCAGCAGTTACTCTGGAGGCCGCTATGGCTACACCTTC. Translating gives CASSYSGGRYGYTF.